This T cell receptor (beta chain) was identified in a study of blood T cell repertoires in COVID-19. About the study: Acute-phase and convalescent COVID-19 samples originated in the United States, Italy and Spain.

TCRdb's table, derived via immunoSEQ multiplex PCR, lists solely in-frame clones and lacks some. Here the sample spans over 120,000 clones, about 80% being singletons. Per germline, CDR1 SGHDT and CDR2 YYEEEE. This CDR3 region has 13 residues. Deletions cut 4 bases from V and 8 bases from J, with 12 bases between. Sequencing used peripheral blood. This sequence was found in a man in his sixties or seventies who had recovered from COVID-19. V gene TRBV5-6 combines with J gene TRBJ1-4; a weak D match, TRBD1 (6 bases). CDR3 coding DNA: TGTGCCAGCAGCGCGACAGGTCGGGAAAAACTGTTTTTT. It specifies CASSATGREKLFF.